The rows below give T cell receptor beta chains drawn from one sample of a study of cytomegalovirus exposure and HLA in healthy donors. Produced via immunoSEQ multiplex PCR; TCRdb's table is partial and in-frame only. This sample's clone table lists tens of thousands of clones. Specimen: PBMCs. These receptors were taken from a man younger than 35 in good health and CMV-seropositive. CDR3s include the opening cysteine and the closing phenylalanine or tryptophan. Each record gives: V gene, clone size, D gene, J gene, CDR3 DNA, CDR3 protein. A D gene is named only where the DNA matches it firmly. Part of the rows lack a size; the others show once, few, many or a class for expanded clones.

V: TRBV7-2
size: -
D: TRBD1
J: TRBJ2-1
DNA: TGTGCCAGCACCCTATGGGACAGGGGAAGTGAGCAGTTCTTC
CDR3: CASTLWDRGSEQFF

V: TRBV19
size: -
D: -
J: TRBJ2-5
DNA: TGTGCCAGTAGTATAGGAGGAGGTACTTTATGGGAGCAGTACTTC
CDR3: CASSIGGGTLWEQYF

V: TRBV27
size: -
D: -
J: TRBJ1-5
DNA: TGTGCCAGCAGTTTGTCCTATAGCAATCAGCCCCAGCATTTT
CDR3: CASSLSYSNQPQHF

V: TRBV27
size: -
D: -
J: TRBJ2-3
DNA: TGTGCCAGCAGTCTCAGGACAACAGATACGCAGTATTTT
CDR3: CASSLRTTDTQYF

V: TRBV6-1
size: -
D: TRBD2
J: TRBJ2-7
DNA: TGTGCCAGCACTGGAATCAGCGGGAGGGCCTACGAGCAGTACTTC
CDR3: CASTGISGRAYEQYF

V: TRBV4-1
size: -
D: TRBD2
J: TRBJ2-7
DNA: TGCGCCAGCAGCCAAGTTCCCACACCCTTGGCCGGGACTAGCGACTACGAGCAGTACTTC
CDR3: CASSQVPTPLAGTSDYEQYF

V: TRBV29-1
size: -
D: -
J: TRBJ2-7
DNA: TGCAGCGTTGAAGGAGACAACTCCTACGAGCAGTACTTC
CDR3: CSVEGDNSYEQYF

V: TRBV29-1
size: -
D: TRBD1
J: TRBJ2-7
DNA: TGCAGCGCCCGAGCGGCAGGGGGTTACGAGCAGTACTTC
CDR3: CSARAAGGYEQYF

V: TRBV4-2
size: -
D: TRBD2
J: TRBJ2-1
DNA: TGTGCCAGCAGCCAAATGGCCGGGACTAGCGGGATTGAGCAGTTCTTC
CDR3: CASSQMAGTSGIEQFF

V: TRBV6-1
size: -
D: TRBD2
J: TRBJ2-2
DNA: TGTGCCAGCAGTGGACTAGCGGGAGGGCCCGGGGAGCTGTTTTTT
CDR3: CASSGLAGGPGELFF

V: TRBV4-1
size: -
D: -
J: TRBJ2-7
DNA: TGCGCCAGCAGCCAAGAAGCTGTCGATTCCTACGAGCAGTACTTC
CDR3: CASSQEAVDSYEQYF

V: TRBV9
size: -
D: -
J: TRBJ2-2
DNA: TGTGCCAGCAGCGTAGCTACTACATACTCCACCGGGGAGCTGTTTTTT
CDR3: CASSVATTYSTGELFF

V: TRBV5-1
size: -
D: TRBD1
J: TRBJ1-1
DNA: TGCGCCAGCAGCTATAACAGGGGGTTCACTGAAGCTTTCTTT
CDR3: CASSYNRGFTEAFF

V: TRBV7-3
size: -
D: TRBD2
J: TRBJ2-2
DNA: TGTGCCAGCAGCCCCCACCCCCGGGCGGGAGCGAACACCGGGGAGCTGTTTTTT
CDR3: CASSPHPRAGANTGELFF

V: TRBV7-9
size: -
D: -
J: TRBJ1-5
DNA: TGTGCCAGCAGCGATACAGGGTCGCGGCAGCCCCAGCATTTT
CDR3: CASSDTGSRQPQHF

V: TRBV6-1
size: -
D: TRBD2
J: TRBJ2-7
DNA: TGTGCCAGCAGGGCTATAGCGGGAGGGCGGGACGAGCAGTACTTC
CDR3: CASRAIAGGRDEQYF

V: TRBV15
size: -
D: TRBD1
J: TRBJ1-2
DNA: TGTGCCACCAGCAGAGATTATCCCAACCGATCTGACAGGGGCTATGGCTACACCTTC
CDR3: CATSRDYPNRSDRGYGYTF

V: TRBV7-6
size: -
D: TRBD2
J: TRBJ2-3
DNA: TGTGCCAGCAGCTCCCTAGGCGGGGGGCCGGGGGGCACAGATACGCAGTATTTT
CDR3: CASSSLGGGPGGTDTQYF

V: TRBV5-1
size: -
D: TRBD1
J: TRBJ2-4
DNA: TGCGCCAGCAGCTTACCGACAGGGGGAGCCAAAAACATTCAGTACTTC
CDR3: CASSLPTGGAKNIQYF

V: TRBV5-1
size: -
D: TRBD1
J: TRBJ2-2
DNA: TGCGCCAGCAGCTTCTCCCCCGGGACAGACTACACCGGGGAGCTGTTTTTT
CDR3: CASSFSPGTDYTGELFF

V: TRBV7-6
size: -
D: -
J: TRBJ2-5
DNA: TGTGCCAGCAGTTTCGGAGGTGGGGAGACCCAGTACTTC
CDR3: CASSFGGGETQYF

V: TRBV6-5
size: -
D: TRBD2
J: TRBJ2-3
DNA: TGTGCCAGCAGTTTAGGGATAGCGGGCCATACGCAGTATTTT
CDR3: CASSLGIAGHTQYF

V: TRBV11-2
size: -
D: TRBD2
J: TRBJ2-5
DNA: TGTGCCAGCAGCCCTCGACTAGCGGGAGCCCTCCGGGAGACCCAGTACTTC
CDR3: CASSPRLAGALRETQYF

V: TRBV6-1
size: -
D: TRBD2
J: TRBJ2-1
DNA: TGTGCCAGCAGTGACCCCGGGGGGGTGGGGTACAATGAGCAGTTCTTC
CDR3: CASSDPGGVGYNEQFF

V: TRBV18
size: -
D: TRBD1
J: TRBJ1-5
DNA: TGTGCCAGCTCACCAACGCCAGGGGGACACAATCAGCCCCAGCATTTT
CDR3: CASSPTPGGHNQPQHF

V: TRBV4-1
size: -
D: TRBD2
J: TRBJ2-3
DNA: TGCGCCAGCAGCCCCCTCTTTTTGCGGGAGAGCACAGATACGCAGTATTTT
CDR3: CASSPLFLRESTDTQYF

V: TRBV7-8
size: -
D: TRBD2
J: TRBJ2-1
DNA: TGTGCCAGCAGCTCCTCAGGGACTAGCGGAACGTACAATGAGCAGTTCTTC
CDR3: CASSSSGTSGTYNEQFF

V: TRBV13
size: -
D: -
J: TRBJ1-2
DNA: TGTGCCAGCAGCTTAGGGCAGGGGTTAGGATATGGCTACACCTTC
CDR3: CASSLGQGLGYGYTF

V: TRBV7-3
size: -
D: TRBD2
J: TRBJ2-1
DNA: TGTGCCAGCAGCTTAATGGGAGGGGCTGAGCAGTTCTTC
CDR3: CASSLMGGAEQFF

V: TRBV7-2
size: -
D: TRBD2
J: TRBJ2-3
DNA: TGTGCCAGCAGCTTAGAGGGCGGGAGTGGGACAGATACGCAGTATTTT
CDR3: CASSLEGGSGTDTQYF

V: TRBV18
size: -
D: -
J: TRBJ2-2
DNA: TGTGCCAGCTCACCACCCAATGCGAGGGCCGGGGAGCTGTTTTTT
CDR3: CASSPPNARAGELFF

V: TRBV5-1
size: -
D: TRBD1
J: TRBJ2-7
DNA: TGCGCCAGCAGCCCCAGACAGGGAGCCTACGAGCAGTACTTC
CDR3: CASSPRQGAYEQYF

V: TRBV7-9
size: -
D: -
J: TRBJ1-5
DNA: TGTGCCAGCAGCTTAGCGCTTCGGGGGGCAAGCAATCAGCCCCAGCATTTT
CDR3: CASSLALRGASNQPQHF

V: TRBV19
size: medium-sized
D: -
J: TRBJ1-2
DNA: TGTGCCAGTAGTATAGTCCCGGGGGGAGCTCAAGGTGGCTACACCTTC
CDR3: CASSIVPGGAQGGYTF

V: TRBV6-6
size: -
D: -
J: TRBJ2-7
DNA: TGTGCCAGCAGTTACAGGGCAGGGGACGAGCAGTACTTC
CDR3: CASSYRAGDEQYF

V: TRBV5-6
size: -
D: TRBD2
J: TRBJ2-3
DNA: TGTGCCAGCAGCTTCGCGGGAGGGGGGCCAGATACGCAGTATTTT
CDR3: CASSFAGGGPDTQYF

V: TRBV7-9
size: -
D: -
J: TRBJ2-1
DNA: TGTGCCAGCACCCACACCCGACTAGCACTAGGGGGTGAGCAGTTCTTC
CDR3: CASTHTRLALGGEQFF

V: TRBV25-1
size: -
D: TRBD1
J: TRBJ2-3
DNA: TGTGCCAGCAGTGAAACGACCGTACAGGGGGGAGATACGCAGTATTTT
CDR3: CASSETTVQGGDTQYF

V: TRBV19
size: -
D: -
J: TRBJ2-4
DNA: TGTGCCAGTAGTATACGTGGGCTACTAGCCAAAAACATTCAGTACTTC
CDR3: CASSIRGLLAKNIQYF

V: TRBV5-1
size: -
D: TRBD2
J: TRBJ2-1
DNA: TGCGCCAGCAGCTTGCGGGGGACCAGCGGGAGGGTCTACAATGAGCAGTTCTTC
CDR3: CASSLRGTSGRVYNEQFF

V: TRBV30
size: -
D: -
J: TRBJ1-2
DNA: TGTGCCTGGAGTGTACGAGGGAAGGGCTACACCTTC
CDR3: CAWSVRGKGYTF

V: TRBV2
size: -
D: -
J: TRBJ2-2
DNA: TGTGCCAGCAAGATCAGGGGGGTAACCGGGGAGCTGTTTTTT
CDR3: CASKIRGVTGELFF

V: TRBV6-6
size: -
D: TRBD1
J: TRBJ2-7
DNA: TGTGCCAGCAGCTACCCTCGCACAGGGGGTCACGAGCAGTACTTC
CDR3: CASSYPRTGGHEQYF

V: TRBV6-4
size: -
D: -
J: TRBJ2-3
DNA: TGTGCCAGCAGTGACCGGGATAGCACAGATACGCAGTATTTT
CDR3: CASSDRDSTDTQYF

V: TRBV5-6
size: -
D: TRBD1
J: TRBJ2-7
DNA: TGTGCCAGCAGCCGGGACAGCGGCTACGAGCAGTACTTC
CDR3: CASSRDSGYEQYF

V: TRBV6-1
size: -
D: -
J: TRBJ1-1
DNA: TGTGCCAGCAGGGGGCAGATGAACACTGAAGCTTTCTTT
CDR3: CASRGQMNTEAFF

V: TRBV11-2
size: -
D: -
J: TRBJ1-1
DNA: TGTGCCAGCAGCCCCCCCGGTGGCACTGAAGCTTTCTTT
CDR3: CASSPPGGTEAFF

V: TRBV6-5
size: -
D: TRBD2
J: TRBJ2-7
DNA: TGTGCCAGCAGTTACTCGCCGGCGGGAGTTCAGTACGAGCAGTACTTC
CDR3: CASSYSPAGVQYEQYF